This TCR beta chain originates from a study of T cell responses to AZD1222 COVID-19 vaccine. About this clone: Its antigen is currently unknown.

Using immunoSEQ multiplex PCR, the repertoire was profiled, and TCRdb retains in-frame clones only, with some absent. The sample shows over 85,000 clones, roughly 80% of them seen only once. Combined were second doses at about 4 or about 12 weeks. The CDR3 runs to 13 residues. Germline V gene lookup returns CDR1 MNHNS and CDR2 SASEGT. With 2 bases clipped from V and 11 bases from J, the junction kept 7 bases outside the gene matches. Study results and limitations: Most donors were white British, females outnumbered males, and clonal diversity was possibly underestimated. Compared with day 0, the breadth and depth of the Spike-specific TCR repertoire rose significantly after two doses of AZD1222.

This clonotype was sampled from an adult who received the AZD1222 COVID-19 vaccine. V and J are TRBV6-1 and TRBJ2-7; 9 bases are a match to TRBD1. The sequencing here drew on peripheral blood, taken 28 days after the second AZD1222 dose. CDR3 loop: CASSEPGTGRKYF. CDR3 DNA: TGTGCCAGCAGTGAACCCGGGACAGGGAGGAAGTACTTC.